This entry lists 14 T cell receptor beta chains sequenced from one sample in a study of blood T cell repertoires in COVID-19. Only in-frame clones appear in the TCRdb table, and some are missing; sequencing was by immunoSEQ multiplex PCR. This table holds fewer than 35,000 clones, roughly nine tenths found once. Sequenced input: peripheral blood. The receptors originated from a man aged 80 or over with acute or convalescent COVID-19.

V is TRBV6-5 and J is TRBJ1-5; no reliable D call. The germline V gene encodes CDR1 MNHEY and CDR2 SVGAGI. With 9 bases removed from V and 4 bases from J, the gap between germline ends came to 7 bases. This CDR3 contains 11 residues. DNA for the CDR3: TGTGCCAGTTCTAGGAATCAGCCCCAGCATTTT. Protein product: CASSRNQPQHF.

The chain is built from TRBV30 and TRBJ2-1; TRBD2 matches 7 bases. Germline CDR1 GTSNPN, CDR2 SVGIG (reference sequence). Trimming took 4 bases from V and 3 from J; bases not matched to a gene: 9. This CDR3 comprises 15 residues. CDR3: CAWMKASGYYNEQFF. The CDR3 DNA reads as TGTGCCTGGATGAAGGCTAGCGGCTACTACAATGAGCAGTTCTTC.

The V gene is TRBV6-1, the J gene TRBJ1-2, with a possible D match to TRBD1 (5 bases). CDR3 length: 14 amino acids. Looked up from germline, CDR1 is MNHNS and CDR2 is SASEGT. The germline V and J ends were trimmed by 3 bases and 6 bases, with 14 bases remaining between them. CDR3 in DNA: TGTGCCAGCAGTGACCACGGGGGGGAGAATGGCTACACCTTC. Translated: CASSDHGGENGYTF.

The CDR3, as DNA: TGTGCCAGCAGCTTAGATTACTTCGTGGCCCAGTACTTC. Protein product: CASSLDYFVAQYF. V gene TRBV11-2 combines with J gene TRBJ2-5; D is unresolved. Germline-derived CDR1 and CDR2 are SGHAT and FQNNGV. V gave up 0 bases and J gave up 9 bases, with 11 bases separating them. The CDR3 covers 13 residues.

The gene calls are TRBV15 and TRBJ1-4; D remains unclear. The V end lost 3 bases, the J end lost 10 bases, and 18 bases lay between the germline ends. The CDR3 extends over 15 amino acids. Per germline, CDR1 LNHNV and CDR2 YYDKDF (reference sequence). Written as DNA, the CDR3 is TGTGCCACCAGCAGGCCCTATTTTACGGGGAGAAAACTGTTTTTT. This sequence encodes CATSRPYFTGRKLFF.

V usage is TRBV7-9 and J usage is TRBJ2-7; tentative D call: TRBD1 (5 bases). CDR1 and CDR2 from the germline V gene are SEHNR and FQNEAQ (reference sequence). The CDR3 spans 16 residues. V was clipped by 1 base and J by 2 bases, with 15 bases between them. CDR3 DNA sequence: TGTGCCAGCAGCTTAGTGACGAATCAGGGCGCCTACGAGCAGTACTTC. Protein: CASSLVTNQGAYEQYF.

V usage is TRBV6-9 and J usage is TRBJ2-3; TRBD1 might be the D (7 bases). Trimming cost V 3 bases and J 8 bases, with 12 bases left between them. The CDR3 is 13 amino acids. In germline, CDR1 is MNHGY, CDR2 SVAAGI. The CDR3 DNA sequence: TGTGCCAGCAGTTACCCGCAGGGGGGTACGCAGTATTTT. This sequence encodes CASSYPQGGTQYF.

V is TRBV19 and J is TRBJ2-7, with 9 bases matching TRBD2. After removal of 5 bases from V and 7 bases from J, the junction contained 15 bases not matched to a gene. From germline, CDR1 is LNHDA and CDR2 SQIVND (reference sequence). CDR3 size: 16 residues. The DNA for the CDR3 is TGTGCCAGTAGTGCCCCTGGGCGGGAGGGCCTGAGAGAGCAGTACTTC. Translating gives CASSAPGREGLREQYF. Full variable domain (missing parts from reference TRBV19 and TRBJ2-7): DGGITQSPKYLFRKEGQNVTLSCEQNLNHDAMYWYRQDPGQGLRLIYYSQIVNDFQKGDIAEGYSVSREKKESFPLTVTSAQKNPTAFYLCASSAPGREGLREQYFGPGTRLTVT.

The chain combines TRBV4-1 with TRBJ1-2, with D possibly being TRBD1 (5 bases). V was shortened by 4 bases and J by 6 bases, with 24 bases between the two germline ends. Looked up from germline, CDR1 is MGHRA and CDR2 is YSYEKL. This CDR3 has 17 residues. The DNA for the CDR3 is TGCGCCAGCAGCCCATTGGGGCCGAATATGCTTGGGAATGGCTACACCTTC. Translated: CASSPLGPNMLGNGYTF.

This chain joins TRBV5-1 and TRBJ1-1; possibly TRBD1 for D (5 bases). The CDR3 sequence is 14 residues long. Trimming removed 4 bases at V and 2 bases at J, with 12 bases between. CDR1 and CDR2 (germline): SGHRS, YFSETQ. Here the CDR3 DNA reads TGCGCCAGCAGCCCCGGTACAGGTAACACTGAAGCTTTCTTT. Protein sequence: CASSPGTGNTEAFF.

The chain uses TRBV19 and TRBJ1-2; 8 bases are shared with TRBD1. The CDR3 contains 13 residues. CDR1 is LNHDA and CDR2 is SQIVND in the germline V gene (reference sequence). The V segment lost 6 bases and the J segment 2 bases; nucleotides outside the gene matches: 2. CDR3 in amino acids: CASRDRANYGYTF. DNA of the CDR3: TGTGCCAGTAGGGACAGGGCGAACTATGGCTACACCTTC. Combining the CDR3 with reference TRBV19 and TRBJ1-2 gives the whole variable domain DGGITQSPKYLFRKEGQNVTLSCEQNLNHDAMYWYRQDPGQGLRLIYYSQIVNDFQKGDIAEGYSVSREKKESFPLTVTSAQKNPTAFYLCASRDRANYGYTFGSGTRLTVV.

In nucleotides, the CDR3 is TGTGCCAGCAGCTTAGACTTTCCCGAGTACAATGAGCAGTTCTTC. It specifies CASSLDFPEYNEQFF. The genes are TRBV5-4 and TRBJ2-1, with no clear D. The CDR3 is 15 amino acids. Deletions cut 2 bases from V and 4 bases from J, with 13 bases between. Germline values: CDR1 SGHNT, CDR2 YYREEE (reference sequence).

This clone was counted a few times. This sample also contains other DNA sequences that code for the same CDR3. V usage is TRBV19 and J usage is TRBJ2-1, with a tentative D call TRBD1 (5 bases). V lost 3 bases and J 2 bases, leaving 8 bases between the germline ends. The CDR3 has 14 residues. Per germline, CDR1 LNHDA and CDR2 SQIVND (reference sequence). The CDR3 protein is CASSMQGPYNEQFF. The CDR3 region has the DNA TGTGCCAGTAGTATGCAGGGTCCCTACAATGAGCAGTTCTTC.

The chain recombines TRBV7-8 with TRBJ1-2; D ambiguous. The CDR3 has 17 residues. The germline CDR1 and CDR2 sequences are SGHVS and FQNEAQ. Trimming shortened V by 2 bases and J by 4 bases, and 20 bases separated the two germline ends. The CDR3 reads CASSLRSPGSTSYGYTF. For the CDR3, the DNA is TGTGCCAGCAGCTTAAGGAGTCCGGGTAGTACGAGCTATGGCTACACCTTC.